This T cell receptor beta chain stems from a study of cytomegalovirus exposure and HLA in healthy donors. Study-wide context: As released early, the data held about 85 million unique TCRs from HLA-typed donors.

Primers included in the PCR were 60 Vbeta and 13 Jbeta primers. The data were produced by immunoSEQ multiplex PCR, yet TCRdb's version contains in-frame clones alone and is incomplete. Here the sample spans 69,000 or so clones, roughly 76% being singletons. Germline values: CDR1 SGHRS, CDR2 YFSETQ. V lost 0 bases, J lost 12 bases, and 13 bases stayed unmatched. The CDR3 totals 16 residues. This clone was counted a few times. The specimen sequenced was PBMCs. This sequence was found in a man aged 18 to 30 in good health and CMV-seronegative. The rearrangement uses TRBV5-1 and TRBJ2-1; 9 bases align to TRBD1. The CDR3 spells CASSLAGDRGGFRQFF. Here the CDR3 DNA reads TGCGCCAGCAGCTTGGCCGGTGACAGGGGGGGGTTTCGGCAGTTCTTC.